The present T cell receptor (beta chain) was sequenced within a study of OX40 agonist ivuxolimab in advanced cancers. The ends were cut back, 5 bases at V and 6 bases at J, with 9 bases in the middle. The germline gives CDR1 MNHNY, CDR2 SVGAGI (reference sequence). CDR3 length: 12 amino acids. Method: immunoSEQ multiplex PCR; TCRdb's copy keeps in-frame clones and lacks some. The table has approximately 100,000 clones, roughly 89% seen once. The TCR originated in an adult with an advanced solid tumor such as melanoma, head and neck, liver or kidney cancer. The input for sequencing was CD4+ or CD8+ T cells sorted from blood, taken in a trial of the OX40 agonist ivuxolimab. The chain links TRBV6-6 to TRBJ2-3; D is uncertain. The CDR3 reads CASSLPWDTQYF. The CDR3 DNA is TGTGCCAGCAGTCTCCCTTGGGATACGCAGTATTTT.